This TCR beta chain was recovered during a study of blood T cells in healthy people across ages. V lost 6 bases to trimming and J lost 5 bases, with 20 bases between them. The V gene's germline CDR1 is SQVTM and CDR2 ANQGSEA. The CDR3 runs to 15 residues. This clonotype was seen a handful of times. A second PCR, run for about 7 to 11 cycles, used a sample-barcoded 5' primer plus a J-beta primer mix. TCRdb re-derived calls from the 5' RACE reads in MiXCR, one entry per CDR3 protein. The sample lists about 830,000 distinct CDR3 sequences; around two thirds were seen once. The chain joins TRBV29-1 to TRBJ2-1, with D perhaps matching TRBD1 (7 bases). This sequence was found in a man younger than 45 in good health. The specimen was blood. The CDR3 sequence is CSVAPDREDDNEQFF. The CDR3 coding sequence is TGCAGCGTAGCCCCCGACAGGGAGGATGACAATGAGCAGTTCTTC.